A selection of T cell receptor beta chains follows, all from one sample in a study of T cells in Graves' hyperthyroidism and ophthalmopathy. Using its own MiXCR run on the multiplex PCR reads, TCRdb lists one record per CDR3 protein. Here the sample spans 500,000 or so distinct CDR3 sequences, under 20% being singletons. Sequencing was done on a sample of blood. Receptor source: a young woman with Graves' ophthalmopathy. CDR3s include the opening cysteine and the closing phenylalanine or tryptophan. The D gene is left open where the match is weak.

d_gene	v_gene	j_gene	CDR3aa
.	TRBV30	TRBJ2-1	CAWSRDNREQFF
.	TRBV28	TRBJ2-1	CASSYAQGTGEQFF
.	TRBV29-1	TRBJ2-7	CSVIQTETGDEDEQYF
.	TRBV2	TRBJ1-1	CASKGFMNTEAFF
.	TRBV3-2	TRBJ2-7	CASSQETRTGAHEQYF
TRBD1	TRBV30	TRBJ1-4	CACVTGGGLFF
TRBD2	TRBV14	TRBJ2-1	CASSPRLAGDWGEQFF
.	TRBV20-1	TRBJ2-3	CSARGRTIADTQYF
.	TRBV6-1	TRBJ2-1	CASSPRGKSSYNEQFF
.	TRBV3-1	TRBJ1-4	CASSQIGGPNEKLFF
.	TRBV3-1	TRBJ2-7	CASSQVGQLTYEQYF
TRBD2	TRBV15	TRBJ2-7	CATSREHFVYSGTTDYEQYF
.	TRBV2	TRBJ2-4	CASSPAGRGDIQYF
TRBD2	TRBV28	TRBJ2-1	CASNTGTSGYNEQFF
.	TRBV30	TRBJ1-1	CAWIWTSEAFF
TRBD2	TRBV11-2	TRBJ2-2	CASSLDSREDGELFF
TRBD2	TRBV28	TRBJ2-7	CASSLSAGEIYEQYF
TRBD1	TRBV7-9	.	CASSLWETGGNEQYF
.	TRBV6-1	TRBJ2-3	CASSSPGRTDVTDTQYF
.	TRBV4-1	TRBJ1-2	CASSQDFRVLWGYTF
TRBD2	TRBV18	TRBJ2-3	CASSPMPSGGTDTQYF
.	TRBV2	TRBJ2-1	CASSERRSSYNEQFF
.	TRBV11-2	TRBJ2-7	CASSPRDLGRNYEQYF
.	TRBV20-1	TRBJ2-3	CSARDPTDTQYF
TRBD1	TRBV29-1	TRBJ1-5	CSARDSTQPQHF
.	TRBV5-1	TRBJ1-2	CASSPLAQGTNYGYTF
.	TRBV7-6	TRBJ1-5	CASSSGPRNQPQHF
.	TRBV6-1	TRBJ1-1	CASSEAYQLTVPEAFF
.	TRBV29-1	TRBJ2-5	CSVGTETQYF
.	TRBV6-1	TRBJ1-5	CASSDRVSNQPQHF
.	TRBV6-1	TRBJ2-5	CASSDLGRSQETQYF
.	TRBV28	TRBJ2-7	CASTFGGLLSSYEQYF
TRBD1	TRBV28	TRBJ2-3	CASSSTDRGLTDTQYF
.	TRBV30	TRBJ2-7	CAWGMADEQYF
TRBD2	TRBV6-2/TRBV6-3	TRBJ2-2	CASSYSWLAAASGTGELFF
.	TRBV4-1	TRBJ2-7	CASSQVTPGSDEQYF
TRBD1	TRBV29-1	TRBJ1-4	CSVDRGEEEKLFF
TRBD2	TRBV12-3/TRBV12-4	TRBJ2-7	CASSTSGLSYEQYF
TRBD1	TRBV3-1	TRBJ2-7	CASSATGGTTYEQYF
TRBD2	TRBV6-1	TRBJ2-1	CASSAEELAGAGLAPNEQFF
.	TRBV25-1	TRBJ2-1	CASSLAFLYNEQFF
TRBD1	TRBV7-8	TRBJ2-2	CASSLHRDRGNTGELFF
TRBD1	TRBV20-1	TRBJ1-1	CSARAQGARNTEAFF
TRBD1	TRBV12-3/TRBV12-4	TRBJ2-7	CASSAGTGVNEQYF
TRBD2	TRBV11-2	TRBJ2-3	CASSHEAGVDTQYF
.	TRBV12-3/TRBV12-4	TRBJ2-7	CASSLDSWEQYF
TRBD1	TRBV5-1	TRBJ2-7	CASSEQGQSYEQYF
TRBD2	TRBV5-1	TRBJ2-5	CASSLASGVGETQYF